This is a list of T cell receptor beta chains from one sample in a study of cytomegalovirus exposure and HLA in healthy donors. Clones were read by immunoSEQ multiplex PCR, and TCRdb kept only the in-frame ones, dropping some. The sample lists about 150,000 clones, around 79% occurring once. What was sequenced was PBMCs. These receptors all come from a human donor in good health. CDR3s include the opening cysteine and the closing phenylalanine or tryptophan. D genes are given only for firm matches. Size is omitted from some rows. Given values are once, few, many or a class for expanded clones.

D gene,V gene,J gene,clone size,CDR3 DNA,CDR3 protein
TRBD2,TRBV7-6,TRBJ2-1,.,TGTGCCAGCAGCTTGGGGGGCCGACTAGCGGGAGGGGCCTACAATGAGCAGTTCTTC,CASSLGGRLAGGAYNEQFF
.,TRBV7-2,TRBJ2-5,.,TGTGCCAGCAGCCCCGTCTCCCAAGAGACCCAGTACTTC,CASSPVSQETQYF
.,TRBV27,TRBJ2-7,.,TGTGCCAGCAGTTTGAGGACAAGGGGGTCCTACGAGCAGTACTTC,CASSLRTRGSYEQYF
.,TRBV6-4,TRBJ2-3,.,TGTGCCAGCAGTGATCCTAGCACAGATACGCAGTATTTT,CASSDPSTDTQYF
.,TRBV6-1,TRBJ2-3,.,TGTGCCAGCAGGGAACGGACAGATACGCAGTATTTT,CASRERTDTQYF
TRBD2,TRBV30,TRBJ2-5,.,TGTGCCTGGAGCCGAGGACTAGCGGGTTCCCAAGAGACCCAGTACTTC,CAWSRGLAGSQETQYF
.,TRBV10-3,TRBJ1-2,.,TGTGCCATCAGTGAGTCGATAGAGTTTGGACATGCCTTC,CAISESIEFGHAF
TRBD2,TRBV5-4,TRBJ2-5,.,TGTGCCAGCAGCCCCACGGGACTAGCGGGACTTCAAGAGACCCAGTACTTC,CASSPTGLAGLQETQYF
.,TRBV5-8,TRBJ1-1,.,TGTGCCAGCTCGGTGGGGCCGCTCGATGAAGCTTTCTTT,CASSVGPLDEAFF
.,TRBV28,TRBJ1-2,.,TGTGCCAGCAGCGCCGAGGGTAACTATGGCTACACCTTC,CASSAEGNYGYTF
.,TRBV6-5,TRBJ1-1,.,TGTGCCAGCAGTTACTCCAGGGGACGCCTGAACACTGAAGCTTTCTTT,CASSYSRGRLNTEAFF
TRBD1,TRBV28,TRBJ2-1,.,TGTGCCAGCGGAAACAGGGGTTCCTACAATGAGCAGTTCTTC,CASGNRGSYNEQFF
TRBD1,TRBV6-1,TRBJ2-7,.,TGTGCCAGCAGCCCAAGACAGGGGGCCTACTACGAGCAGTACTTC,CASSPRQGAYYEQYF
.,TRBV10-1,TRBJ2-1,.,TGCGCCAGCAGTGAGAGGGGCAATGAGCAGTTCTTC,CASSERGNEQFF
TRBD2,TRBV9,TRBJ2-7,once,TGTGCCAGCAGCGTAGACCCTAGCGGGAGTGGGCGGGAGCAGTACTTC,CASSVDPSGSGREQYF
.,TRBV27,TRBJ2-2,.,TGTGCCAGCAGTTTTCTTAGCTCTTACACCGGGGAGCTGTTTTTT,CASSFLSSYTGELFF
.,TRBV14,TRBJ2-5,.,TGTGCCAGCAGCCAGGGGGGGACCCAGTACTTC,CASSQGGTQYF
.,TRBV5-6,TRBJ1-4,.,TGTGCCAGCAGCTTAGGTTCGGACAGACTTAATGAAAAACTGTTTTTT,CASSLGSDRLNEKLFF
TRBD1,TRBV10-1,TRBJ2-7,.,TGCGCCAGCAGTAGGGACAGCAGCTCCTACGAGCAGTACTTC,CASSRDSSSYEQYF
.,TRBV27,TRBJ2-7,.,TGTGCCAGCAGTTCCATACAGCTCAATCACGAGCAGTACTTC,CASSSIQLNHEQYF
.,TRBV28,TRBJ1-3,.,TGTGCCAGCAGGCCTCCAACAGGGCGCGGCACCATATATTTT,CASRPPTGRGTIYF
TRBD1,TRBV11-2,TRBJ2-7,.,TGTGCCAGCAGCCGAACCGGGACAGGGGACTACGAGCAGTACTTC,CASSRTGTGDYEQYF
TRBD1,TRBV9,TRBJ1-1,once,TGTGCCAGCAGCGTAGGAGGGGGCGGATTCGCTGAAGCTTTCTTT,CASSVGGGGFAEAFF
TRBD2,TRBV12-5,TRBJ2-5,.,TGTGCTAGTGGTTTGGGAGCCCCTAGCGGGGGGGTAATAGAGACCCAGTACTTC,CASGLGAPSGGVIETQYF
TRBD2,TRBV5-1,TRBJ2-5,.,TGCGCCAGTCAGACTCTTGGAGGACTAGCGCACCAAGAGACCCAGTACTTC,CASQTLGGLAHQETQYF
TRBD2,TRBV5-1,TRBJ2-3,few,TGCGCCAGCAGCTTGTCCCTACTAGCGGGAAGCACAGATACGCAGTATTTT,CASSLSLLAGSTDTQYF
.,TRBV2,TRBJ2-5,.,TGTGCCAGCAGTCCCCTCCAAGAGACCCAGTACTTC,CASSPLQETQYF
TRBD1,TRBV10-1,TRBJ2-7,few,TGCGCCAGCAGTGAGTCGGGGACAGGGTTGGGCGAGCAGTACTTC,CASSESGTGLGEQYF
.,TRBV25-1,TRBJ1-2,.,TGTGCCAGCAGTGAAGGGCAGAGCTATGGCTACACCTTC,CASSEGQSYGYTF